This entry features one T cell receptor (beta chain) sequence. Its antigen is as yet unknown. This sample stems from a study of T cells after yellow fever vaccination. On the study more broadly: Fractions of low cell number were prepared using SMART-Seq v4 Ultra Low Input.

Germline V gene sequence: CDR1 SGHRS, CDR2 YFSETQ. The V end was cut by 4 bases, the J end by 11 bases, with 18 bases between. The CDR3 spans 13 residues. One entry per CDR3 protein, called by TCRdb with MiXCR from the 5' RACE reads. This repertoire shows about 580,000 distinct CDR3 sequences, less than 20% found once; its top ten account for around a sixth. Study-wide results and limits: Abundant clonotypes from the bulk population could have been carried over as contaminants into FACS-sorted repertoires. After the booster, nearly 98% of CD4 and 75% to 90% of CD8 primary-response clones were re-detected.

V usage is TRBV5-1 and J usage is TRBJ1-1; a possible D gene is TRBD1 (5 bases). The clonotype originates from a man younger than 35 who received the YFV17D yellow fever vaccine. The sequencing used PBMCs, collected 5 days after the first yellow fever vaccination. Here the CDR3 DNA reads TGCGCCAGCAGCCCTTCGGGACGTCAGTCGGCTTTCTTT. Translated, it gives CASSPSGRQSAFF.